This T cell receptor beta chain was recovered during a study of shared clonotypes between healthy human individuals. Assay used: immunoSEQ multiplex PCR; TCRdb lists only in-frame clones, some missing. The table shows under 200,000 clones, with roughly 93% occurring only once. The CDR3 has 11 residues. Germline V lookup: CDR1 DFQATT, CDR2 SNEGSKA (reference sequence). This sequence originates from a woman aged 25 to 45 in good health. The source material was naive CD4+ T cells sorted from blood. Subset noted: CD45RA+ positively selected. The chain is built from TRBV20-1 and TRBJ2-5; D not resolved. TRBJ2-7 explains the end of the DNA better; the J call may be wrong. As DNA, the CDR3 is TGCAGTGCTGGTTTTCTTTACGAGCAGTACTTC. This sequence encodes CSAGFLYEQYF.